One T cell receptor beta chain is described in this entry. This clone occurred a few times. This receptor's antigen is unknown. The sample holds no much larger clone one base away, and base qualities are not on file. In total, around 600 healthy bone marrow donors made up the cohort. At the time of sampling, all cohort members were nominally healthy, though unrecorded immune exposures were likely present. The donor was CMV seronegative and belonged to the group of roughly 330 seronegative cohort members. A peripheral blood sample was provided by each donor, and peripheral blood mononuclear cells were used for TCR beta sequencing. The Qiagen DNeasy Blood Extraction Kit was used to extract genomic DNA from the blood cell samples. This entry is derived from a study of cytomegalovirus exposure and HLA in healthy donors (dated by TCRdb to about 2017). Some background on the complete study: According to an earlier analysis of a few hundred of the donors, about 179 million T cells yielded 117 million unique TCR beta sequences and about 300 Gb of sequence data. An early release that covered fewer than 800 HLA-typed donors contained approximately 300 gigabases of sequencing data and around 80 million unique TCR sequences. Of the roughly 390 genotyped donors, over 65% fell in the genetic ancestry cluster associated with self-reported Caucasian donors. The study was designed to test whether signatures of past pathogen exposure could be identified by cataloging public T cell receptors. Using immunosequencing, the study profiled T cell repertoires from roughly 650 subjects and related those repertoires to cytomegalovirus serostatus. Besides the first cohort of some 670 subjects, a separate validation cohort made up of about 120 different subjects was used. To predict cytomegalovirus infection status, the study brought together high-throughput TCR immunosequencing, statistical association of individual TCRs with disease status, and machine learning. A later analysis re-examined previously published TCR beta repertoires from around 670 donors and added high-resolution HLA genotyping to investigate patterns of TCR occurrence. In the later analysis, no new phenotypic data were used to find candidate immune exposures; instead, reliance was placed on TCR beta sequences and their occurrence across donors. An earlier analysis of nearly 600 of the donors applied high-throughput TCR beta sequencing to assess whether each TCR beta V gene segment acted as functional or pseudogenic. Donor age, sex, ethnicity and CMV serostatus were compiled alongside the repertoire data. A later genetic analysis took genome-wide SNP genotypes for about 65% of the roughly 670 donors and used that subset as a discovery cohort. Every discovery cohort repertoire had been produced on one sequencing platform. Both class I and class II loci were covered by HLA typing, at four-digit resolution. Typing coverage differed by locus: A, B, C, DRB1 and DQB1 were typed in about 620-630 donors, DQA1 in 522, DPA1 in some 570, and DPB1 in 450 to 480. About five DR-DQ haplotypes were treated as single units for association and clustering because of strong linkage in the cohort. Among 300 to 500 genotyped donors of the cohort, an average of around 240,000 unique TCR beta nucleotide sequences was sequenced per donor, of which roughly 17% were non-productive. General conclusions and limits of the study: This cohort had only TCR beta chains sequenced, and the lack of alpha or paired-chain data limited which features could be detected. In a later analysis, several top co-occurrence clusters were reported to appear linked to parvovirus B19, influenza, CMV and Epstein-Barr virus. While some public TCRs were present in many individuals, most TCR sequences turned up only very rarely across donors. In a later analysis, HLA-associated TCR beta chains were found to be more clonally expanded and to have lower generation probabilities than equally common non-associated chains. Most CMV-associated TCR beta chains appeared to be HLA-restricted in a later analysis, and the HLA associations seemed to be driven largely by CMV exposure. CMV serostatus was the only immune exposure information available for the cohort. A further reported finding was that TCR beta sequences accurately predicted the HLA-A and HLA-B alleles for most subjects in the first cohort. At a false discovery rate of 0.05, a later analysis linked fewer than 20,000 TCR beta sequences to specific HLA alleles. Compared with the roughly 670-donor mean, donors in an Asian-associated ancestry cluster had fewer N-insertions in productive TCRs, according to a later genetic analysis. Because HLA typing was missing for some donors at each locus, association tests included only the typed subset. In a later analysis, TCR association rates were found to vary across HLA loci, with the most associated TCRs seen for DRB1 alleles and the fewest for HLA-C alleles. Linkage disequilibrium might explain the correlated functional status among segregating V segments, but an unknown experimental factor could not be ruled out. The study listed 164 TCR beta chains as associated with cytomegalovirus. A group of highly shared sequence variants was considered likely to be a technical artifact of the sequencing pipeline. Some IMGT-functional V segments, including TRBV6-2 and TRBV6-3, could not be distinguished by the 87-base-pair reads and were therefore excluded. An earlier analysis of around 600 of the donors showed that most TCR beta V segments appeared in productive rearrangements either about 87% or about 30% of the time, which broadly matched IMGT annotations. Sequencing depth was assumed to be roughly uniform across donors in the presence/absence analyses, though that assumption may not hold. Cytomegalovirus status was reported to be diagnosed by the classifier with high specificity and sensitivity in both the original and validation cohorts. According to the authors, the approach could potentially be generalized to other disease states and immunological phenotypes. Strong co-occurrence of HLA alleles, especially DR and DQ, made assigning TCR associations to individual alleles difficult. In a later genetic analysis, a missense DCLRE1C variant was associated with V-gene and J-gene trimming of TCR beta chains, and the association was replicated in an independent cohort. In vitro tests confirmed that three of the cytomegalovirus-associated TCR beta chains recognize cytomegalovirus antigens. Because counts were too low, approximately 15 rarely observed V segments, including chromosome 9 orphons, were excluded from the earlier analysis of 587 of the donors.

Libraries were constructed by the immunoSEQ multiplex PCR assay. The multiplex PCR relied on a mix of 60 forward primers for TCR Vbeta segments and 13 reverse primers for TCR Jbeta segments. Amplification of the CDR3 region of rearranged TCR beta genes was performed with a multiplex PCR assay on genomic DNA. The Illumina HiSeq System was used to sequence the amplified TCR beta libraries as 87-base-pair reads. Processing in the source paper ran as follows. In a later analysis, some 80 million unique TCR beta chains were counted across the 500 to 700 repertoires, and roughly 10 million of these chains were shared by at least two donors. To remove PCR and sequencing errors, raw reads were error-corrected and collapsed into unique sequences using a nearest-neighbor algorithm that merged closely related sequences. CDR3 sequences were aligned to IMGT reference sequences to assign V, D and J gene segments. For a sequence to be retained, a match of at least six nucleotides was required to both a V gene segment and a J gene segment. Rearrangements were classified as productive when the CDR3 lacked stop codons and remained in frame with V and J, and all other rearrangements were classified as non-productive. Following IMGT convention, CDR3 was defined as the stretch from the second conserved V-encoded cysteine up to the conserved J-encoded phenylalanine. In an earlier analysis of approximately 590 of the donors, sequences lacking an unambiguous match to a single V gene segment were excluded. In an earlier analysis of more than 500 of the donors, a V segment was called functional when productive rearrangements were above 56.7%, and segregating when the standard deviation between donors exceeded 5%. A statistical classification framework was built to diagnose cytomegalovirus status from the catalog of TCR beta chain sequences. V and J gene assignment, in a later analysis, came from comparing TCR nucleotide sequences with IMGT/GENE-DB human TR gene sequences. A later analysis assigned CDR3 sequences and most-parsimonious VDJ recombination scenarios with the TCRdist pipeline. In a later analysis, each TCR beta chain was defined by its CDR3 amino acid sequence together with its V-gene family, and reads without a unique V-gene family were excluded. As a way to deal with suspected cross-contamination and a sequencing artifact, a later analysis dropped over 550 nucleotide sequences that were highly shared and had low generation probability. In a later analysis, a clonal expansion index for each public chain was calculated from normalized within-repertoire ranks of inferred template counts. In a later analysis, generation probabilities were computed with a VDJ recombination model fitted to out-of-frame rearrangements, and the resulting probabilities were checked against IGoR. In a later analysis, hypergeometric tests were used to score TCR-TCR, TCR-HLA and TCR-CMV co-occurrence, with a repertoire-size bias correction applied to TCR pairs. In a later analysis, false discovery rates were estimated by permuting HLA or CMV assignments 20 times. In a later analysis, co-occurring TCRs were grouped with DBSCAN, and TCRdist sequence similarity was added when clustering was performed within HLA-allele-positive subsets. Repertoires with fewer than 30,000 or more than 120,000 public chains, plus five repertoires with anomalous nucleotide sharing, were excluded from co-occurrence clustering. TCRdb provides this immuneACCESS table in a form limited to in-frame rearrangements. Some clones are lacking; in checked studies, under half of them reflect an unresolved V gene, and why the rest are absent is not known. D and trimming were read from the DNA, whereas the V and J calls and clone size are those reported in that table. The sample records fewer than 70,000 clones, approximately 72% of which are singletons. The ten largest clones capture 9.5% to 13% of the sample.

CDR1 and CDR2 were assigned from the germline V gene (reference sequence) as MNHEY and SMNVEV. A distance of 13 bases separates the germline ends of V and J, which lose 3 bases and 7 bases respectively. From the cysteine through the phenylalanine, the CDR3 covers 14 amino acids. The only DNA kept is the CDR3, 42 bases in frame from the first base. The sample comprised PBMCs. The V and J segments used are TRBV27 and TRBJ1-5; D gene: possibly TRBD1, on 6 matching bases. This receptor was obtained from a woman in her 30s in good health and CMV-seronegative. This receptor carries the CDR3 CASSFNRVGQPQHF. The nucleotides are TGTGCCAGCAGTTTTAACAGGGTGGGACAGCCCCAGCATTTT.